This T cell receptor (beta chain) was retrieved from a study of control samples from healthy donors and cancer patients. Profiling relied on immunoSEQ multiplex PCR, and the TCRdb table lists in-frame clones only, not all of them. The data show around 100,000 clones, with approximately 90% seen just once and more than 7% held by the top ten. Trimming took off 8 bases at V and 9 bases at J, with 11 bases between the two ends. The CDR3 length is 11 residues. Germline-derived CDR1 and CDR2 are LNHNV and YYDKDF (reference sequence). Specimen: blood. The sequence derives from a man under 40 in good health. This chain links TRBV15 with TRBJ2-1; D remains unclear. The CDR3 here is CATFFGGEQFF. CDR3 sequence (DNA): TGTGCCACCTTCTTCGGCGGTGAGCAGTTCTTC. The whole variable domain, filled in from reference TRBV15 and TRBJ2-1, reads DAMVIQNPRYQVTQFGKPVTLSCSQTLNHNVMYWYQQKSSQAPKLLFHYYDKDFNNEADTPDNFQSRRPNTSFCFLDIRSPGLGDTAMYLCATFFGGEQFFGPGTRLTVL.